The 20 T cell receptor beta chains below were found in one sample sequenced in a study of T cell responses to AZD1222 COVID-19 vaccine. The assay was immunoSEQ multiplex PCR, and TCRdb's table has in-frame clones only and misses some. The sample consists of under 200,000 clones, around 90% of them appearing once. Sample: peripheral blood, taken on day 0 of MenACWY control vaccination. All receptors come from an adult in good health.

V gene TRBV4-2 combines with J gene TRBJ2-5; D tentatively fits TRBD1 or TRBD2 (5 bases each). CDR1 and CDR2 from the germline V gene are LGHNA and YNFKEQ. The CDR3 has 17 residues. Trimming took 0 bases from V and 4 from J, leaving 18 bases between them. The CDR3 reads CASSQDSPSIGAETQYF. Here the CDR3 DNA reads TGTGCCAGCAGCCAAGATAGCCCATCAATCGGGGCAGAGACCCAGTACTTC.

CDR3 region: CASSPSRLSGYGYTF. CDR3 sequence (DNA): TGTGCCAGTAGCCCAAGCCGGCTTTCTGGTTATGGCTACACCTTC. This chain links TRBV19 with TRBJ1-2; D ambiguous. The CDR3 consists of 15 residues. Trimming removed 6 bases at V and 5 bases at J, with 19 bases between. The germline CDR1 and CDR2 sequences are LNHDA and SQIVND (reference sequence). The entire variable domain, with the rest obtained from reference TRBV19 and TRBJ1-2, is as follows: DGGITQSPKYLFRKEGQNVTLSCEQNLNHDAMYWYRQDPGQGLRLIYYSQIVNDFQKGDIAEGYSVSREKKESFPLTVTSAQKNPTAFYLCASSPSRLSGYGYTFGSGTRLTVV.

The chain is built from TRBV6-5 and TRBJ1-2; weak D call: TRBD1 (5 bases). This CDR3 has 16 residues. Per the germline V gene, CDR1 is MNHEY and CDR2 is SVGAGI. Trimming pared 2 bases from V and 0 bases from J, leaving 13 bases between. The CDR3 reads CASSYGWDLANYGYTF. The CDR3 DNA reads as TGTGCCAGCAGTTACGGGTGGGACTTAGCTAACTATGGCTACACCTTC.

This chain uses TRBV19 with TRBJ2-7, with 8 bases matching TRBD1. The CDR3 totals 14 residues. The germline CDR1 and CDR2 sequences are LNHDA and SQIVND (reference sequence). V lost 1 base and J lost 3; bases outside the gene matches: 2. The DNA of the CDR3 is TGTGCCAGTAGTATAGGGACAGGGAACTACGAGCAGTACTTC. Translated: CASSIGTGNYEQYF.

The gene calls are TRBV14 and TRBJ2-2, with 7 bases lining up with TRBD1. V lost 3 bases and J lost 2; bases outside the gene matches: 9. Per the germline V gene, CDR1 is SGHDN and CDR2 is FVKESK. There are 17 residues in the CDR3. The CDR3 protein is CASSHHPGDRNTGELFF. For the CDR3, the DNA is TGTGCCAGCAGCCATCACCCAGGGGACAGAAACACCGGGGAGCTGTTTTTT.

This rearrangement joins TRBV28 to TRBJ2-6; no reliable D call. CDR1 is MDHEN, CDR2 SYDVKM, per germline. The length of the CDR3 is 15 residues. Trimming pared 6 bases from V and 0 bases from J, leaving 9 bases between. CDR3 nucleotides: TGTGCCAGCAGAGGCCCCCACTCTGGGGCCAACGTCCTGACTTTC. It specifies CASRGPHSGANVLTF.

This chain uses TRBV11-3 with TRBJ1-1; D uncertain. V lost 4 bases and J 4 bases, leaving 10 bases between the germline ends. CDR3 length: 13 amino acids. Germline V gene sequence: CDR1 SGHNT, CDR2 YENEEA. CDR3 DNA sequence: TGTGCCAGCAGCTCCATAGGATTCACTGAAGCTTTCTTT. Its translation: CASSSIGFTEAFF.

The V gene is TRBV11-2, the J gene TRBJ2-1; TRBD2 matches 9 bases. The length of the CDR3 is 18 residues. CDR1 and CDR2 (germline): SGHAT, FQNNGV. J was trimmed by 3 bases and V by 3 bases; bases with no gene match: 12. The CDR3 DNA is TGTGCCAGCAGCTTTTCGGTGCTCGGCGGGAGGGTCTACAATGAGCAGTTCTTC. Translating gives CASSFSVLGGRVYNEQFF.

This chain connects TRBV4-3 to TRBJ2-5, with D perhaps matching TRBD2 (6 bases). This CDR3 spans 16 amino acids. Trimming pared 0 bases from V and 2 bases from J, leaving 13 bases between. Germline CDR1 LGHNA, CDR2 YSLEER. CDR3 nucleotide sequence: TGCGCCAGCAGCCAAGATCTGGGGGGTAGGCAAGAGACCCAGTACTTC. It encodes CASSQDLGGRQETQYF.

V gene TRBV6-4 combines with J gene TRBJ2-2; no firm D call. Per the germline V gene, CDR1 is MRHNA and CDR2 is SNTAGT. V lost 4 bases and J lost 2, with 8 bases in between. CDR3 length equals 14 residues. The CDR3 bases are TGTGCCAGCAGTGTACGGCTCAACACCGGGGAGCTGTTTTTT. Protein sequence: CASSVRLNTGELFF.

The sample holds a few counts of this clone. DNA for the CDR3: TGCGCCAGCAGCCAAGTGGATATGGGACAGCAAAATCAGCCCCAGCATTTT. This encodes CASSQVDMGQQNQPQHF. This rearrangement joins TRBV4-1 to TRBJ1-5; TRBD1 matches 7 bases. This CDR3 spans 17 amino acids. V lost 1 base to trimming and J lost 4 bases; unmatched junction nucleotides: 10. Germline CDR1 reads MGHRA; CDR2 reads YSYEKL.

This chain joins TRBV7-8 and TRBJ2-3; a weak D match, TRBD1 (5 bases). V lost 5 bases to trimming and J lost 3 bases, with 18 bases between them. Germline V gives CDR1 SGHVS, CDR2 FQNEAQ. CDR3 size: 16 residues. The CDR3 DNA sequence: TGTGCCAGCAGCCTCCAGGGTGTACAGTCAACAGATACGCAGTATTTT. This encodes CASSLQGVQSTDTQYF.

This sequence joins TRBV7-3 and TRBJ2-3; tentatively, D is TRBD2 (6 bases). Germline loops: CDR1 SGHTA, CDR2 FQGTGA. V was clipped by 1 base and J by 2 bases, with 10 bases between them. The CDR3 sequence is 15 residues long. CDR3 loop: CASSLNPGDTDTQYF. In DNA form, the CDR3 reads TGTGCCAGCAGCTTAAATCCGGGGGACACAGATACGCAGTATTTT. Drawing the rest from reference TRBV7-3 and TRBJ2-3, the complete variable domain is GAGVSQTPSNKVTEKGKYVELRCDPISGHTALYWYRQSLGQGPEFLIYFQGTGAADDSGLPNDRFFAVRPEGSVSTLKIQRTERGDSAVYLCASSLNPGDTDTQYFGPGTRLTVL.

The chain combines TRBV27 with TRBJ1-2, with D perhaps TRBD1 (6 bases). The CDR3 length is 13 residues. Trimming shortened V by 3 bases and J by 8 bases, and 13 bases separated the two germline ends. Germline V gene data show CDR1 as MNHEY and CDR2 as SMNVEV (reference sequence). CDR3 loop: CASSFRGGGGYTF. Written as DNA, the CDR3 is TGTGCCAGCAGTTTCAGGGGAGGAGGCGGCTACACCTTC.

DNA for the CDR3: TGTGCCAGCAGGAGCAGGGTCCTCAAAAACATTCAGTACTTC. This translates into CASRSRVLKNIQYF. The V gene is TRBV27, the J gene TRBJ2-4, with D possibly TRBD1 on 5 matching bases. Germline assignment: CDR1 MNHEY and CDR2 SMNVEV (reference sequence). The CDR3 is 14 residues long. V was pared by 6 bases and J by 3 bases, with 12 bases between.

The chain recombines TRBV30 with TRBJ1-2, with D uncertain. CDR1 and CDR2 (germline): GTSNPN, SVGIG (reference sequence). The CDR3 sequence is 13 residues long. Trimming stripped 2 bases from V and 5 bases from J, with 12 bases between. DNA for the CDR3: TGTGCCTGGAGTTTAAAGGGCGGGTATGGCTACACCTTC. It is translated as CAWSLKGGYGYTF.

This chain joins TRBV27 and TRBJ1-5; D may be TRBD1 (5 bases). Per the germline V gene, CDR1 is MNHEY and CDR2 is SMNVEV (reference sequence). Trimming pared 6 bases from V and 3 bases from J, leaving 15 bases between. The CDR3 has 15 amino acids. The CDR3: CASSPWGRYNQPQHF. The DNA of the CDR3 is TGTGCCAGCAGCCCTTGGGGCAGATACAATCAGCCCCAGCATTTT.

The chain couples TRBV5-6 to TRBJ1-1; D is perhaps TRBD1 (6 bases). Trimming removed 2 bases from V and 3 bases from J, with 8 bases in between. The CDR3 covers 13 residues. The germline CDR1 and CDR2 sequences are SGHDT and YYEEEE. The CDR3 coding sequence is TGTGCCAGCAGCTTTGGGGGCTACACTGAAGCTTTCTTT. Protein sequence: CASSFGGYTEAFF.

The chain uses TRBV19 and TRBJ2-1, with 9 bases that match TRBD2. V lost 6 bases to trimming and J lost 8 bases; unmatched junction nucleotides: 11. The CDR3 has 15 residues. The germline gives CDR1 LNHDA, CDR2 SQIVND (reference sequence). The CDR3 nucleotides read TGTGCCAGTAGCCCCGTAGTGGCTAGCGGGGATGAGCAGTTCTTC. Translated: CASSPVVASGDEQFF.

This chain joins TRBV10-3 and TRBJ2-2, with TRBD1 identical over 8 bases. The CDR3 runs to 15 residues. CDR1 and CDR2 (germline): ENHRY, SYGVKD. V lost 10 bases to trimming and J lost 7 bases; unmatched junction nucleotides: 14. CDR3 residues: CATNPSTGVDGELFF. CDR3 nucleotides: TGTGCCACCAACCCCTCGACAGGGGTAGACGGGGAGCTGTTTTTT.